This TCR beta chain is from a study of cytomegalovirus exposure and HLA in healthy donors. Study-wide points: It was shown in a later analysis that HLA-associated TCR beta chains were more clonally expanded than other, equally common chains. Per published accounts, TCR beta sequences correctly predicted the HLA-A and HLA-B alleles of most subjects. A missense DCLRE1C variant was associated with V- and J-gene trimming of TCR beta chains in a later analysis, and an independent cohort replicated the association.

Points on this clone: Antigen unknown.

PCR used 60 Vbeta primers and 13 Jbeta primers. TCRdb keeps only in-frame clones here, not all; method: immunoSEQ multiplex PCR. In the table there are 150,000 to 200,000 clones, nearly 70% of which are singletons. This CDR3 region has 14 residues. The germline V gene has CDR1 MNHEY and CDR2 SVGAGI. Germline trimming cut 4 bases from V and 3 bases from J; bases unmatched to any gene: 6. Sequencing input: PBMCs. The receptor's source is a man aged 30-40 years in good health and CMV-seropositive. This rearrangement joins TRBV6-5 to TRBJ2-7; 7 positions match TRBD2. The CDR3 DNA reads TGTGCCAGCAGTTTTGGGACTAAATACTACGAGCAGTACTTC. Its translation: CASSFGTKYYEQYF.